This paragraph reports one T cell receptor beta chain. The read finishes 3 residues shy of the CDR3 end, and the germline J gene is used to complete it. All donors had a single incident cervical HPV16 infection, not prevalent. Clones were read by immunoSEQ multiplex PCR, and TCRdb kept only the in-frame ones, dropping some. This sample's table has fewer than 30,000 clones. The length of the CDR3 is 13 residues. V was pared by 5 bases and J by 6 bases, with 1 base of the junction left unmatched. Germline loops: CDR1 LNHDA, CDR2 SQIVND (reference sequence). This entry is derived from a study of T cells in women clearing cervical HPV infection.

Sequenced input: blood buffy coat. The chain is built from TRBV19 and TRBJ2-1, with 10 positions matching TRBD2. The origin of this receptor is a woman between 18 and 70 years old with a cervical HPV16 infection that either progressed to CIN3+ or cleared (not recorded which). The sequenced CDR3 bases are TGTGCCAGTAGTCCTAGCGGGGGCAATGAG. It is translated as CASSPSGGNE. In full, the CDR3 reads CASSPSGGNEQFF. Variable domain in full (rest from reference TRBV19 and TRBJ2-1): DGGITQSPKYLFRKEGQNVTLSCEQNLNHDAMYWYRQDPGQGLRLIYYSQIVNDFQKGDIAEGYSVSREKKESFPLTVTSAQKNPTAFYLCASSPSGGNEQFFGPGTRLTVL.